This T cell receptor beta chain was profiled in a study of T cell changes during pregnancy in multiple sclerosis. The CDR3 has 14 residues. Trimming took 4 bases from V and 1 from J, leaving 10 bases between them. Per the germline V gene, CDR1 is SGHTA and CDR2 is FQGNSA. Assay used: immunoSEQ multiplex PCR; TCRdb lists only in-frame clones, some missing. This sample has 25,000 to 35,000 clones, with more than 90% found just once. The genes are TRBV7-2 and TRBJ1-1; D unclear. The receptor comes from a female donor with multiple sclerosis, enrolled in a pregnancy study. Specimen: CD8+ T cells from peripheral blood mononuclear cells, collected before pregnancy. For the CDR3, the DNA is TGTGCCAGCAGCTGGGCAGGTTCGAACACTGAAGCTTTCTTT. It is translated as CASSWAGSNTEAFF.